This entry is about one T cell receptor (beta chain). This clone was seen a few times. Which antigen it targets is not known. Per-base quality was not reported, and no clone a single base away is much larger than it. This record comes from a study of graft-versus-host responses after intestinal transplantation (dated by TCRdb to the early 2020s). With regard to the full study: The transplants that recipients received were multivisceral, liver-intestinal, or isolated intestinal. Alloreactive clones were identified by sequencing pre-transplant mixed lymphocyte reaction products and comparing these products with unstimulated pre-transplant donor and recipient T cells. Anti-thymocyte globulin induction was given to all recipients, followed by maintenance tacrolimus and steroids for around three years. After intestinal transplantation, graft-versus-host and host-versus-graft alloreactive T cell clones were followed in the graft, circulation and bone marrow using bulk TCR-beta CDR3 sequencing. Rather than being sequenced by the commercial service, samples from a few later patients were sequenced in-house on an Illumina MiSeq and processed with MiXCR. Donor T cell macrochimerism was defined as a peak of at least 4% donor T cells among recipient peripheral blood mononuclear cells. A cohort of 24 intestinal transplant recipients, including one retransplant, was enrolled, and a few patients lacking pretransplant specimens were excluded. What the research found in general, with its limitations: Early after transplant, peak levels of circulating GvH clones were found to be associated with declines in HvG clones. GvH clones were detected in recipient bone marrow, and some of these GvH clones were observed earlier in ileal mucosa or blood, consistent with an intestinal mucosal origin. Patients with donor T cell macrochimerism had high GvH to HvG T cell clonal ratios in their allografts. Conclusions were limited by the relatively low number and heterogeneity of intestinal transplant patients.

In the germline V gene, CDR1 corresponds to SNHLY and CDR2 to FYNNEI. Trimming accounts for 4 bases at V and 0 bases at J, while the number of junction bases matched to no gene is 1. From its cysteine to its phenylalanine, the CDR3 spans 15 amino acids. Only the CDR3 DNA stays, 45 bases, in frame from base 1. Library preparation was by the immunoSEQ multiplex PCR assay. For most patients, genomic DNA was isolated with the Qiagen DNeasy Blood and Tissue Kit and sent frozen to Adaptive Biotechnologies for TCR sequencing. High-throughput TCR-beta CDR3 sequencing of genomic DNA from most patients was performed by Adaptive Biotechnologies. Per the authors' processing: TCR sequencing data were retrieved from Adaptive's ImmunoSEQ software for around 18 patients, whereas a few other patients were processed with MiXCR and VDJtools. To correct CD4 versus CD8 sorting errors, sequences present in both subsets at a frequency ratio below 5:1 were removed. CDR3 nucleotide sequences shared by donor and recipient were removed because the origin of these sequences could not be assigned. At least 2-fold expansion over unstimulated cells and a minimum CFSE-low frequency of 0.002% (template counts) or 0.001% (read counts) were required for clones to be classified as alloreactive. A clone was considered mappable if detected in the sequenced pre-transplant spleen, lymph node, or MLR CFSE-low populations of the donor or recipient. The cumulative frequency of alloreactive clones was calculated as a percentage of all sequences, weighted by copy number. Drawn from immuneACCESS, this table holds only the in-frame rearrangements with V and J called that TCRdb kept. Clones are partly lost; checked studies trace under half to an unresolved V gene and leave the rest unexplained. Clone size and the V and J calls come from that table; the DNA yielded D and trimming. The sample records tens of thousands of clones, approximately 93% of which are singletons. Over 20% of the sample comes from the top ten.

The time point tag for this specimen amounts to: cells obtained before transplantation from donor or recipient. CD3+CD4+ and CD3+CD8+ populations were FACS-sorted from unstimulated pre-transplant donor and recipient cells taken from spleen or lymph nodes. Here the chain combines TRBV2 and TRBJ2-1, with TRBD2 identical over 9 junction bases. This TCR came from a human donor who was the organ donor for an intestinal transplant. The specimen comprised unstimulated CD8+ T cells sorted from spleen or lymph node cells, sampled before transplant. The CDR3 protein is CASSGSGSSYNEQFF. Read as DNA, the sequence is TGTGCCAGCAGTGGTAGCGGGAGCTCCTACAATGAGCAGTTCTTC.